The 22 T cell receptor beta chains below were found in one sample sequenced in a study of CD8 T cells in Susac syndrome. When the RNA was reverse transcribed, random hexamers were used with an input of about 0.45 to 1 ug. TCRdb processed the immunoSEQ multiplex PCR reads anew with MiXCR; each CDR3 protein has one entry. Of roughly 150,000 distinct CDR3 sequences listed, 95% to 96% are singletons. Sequencing input: CD8+ T cells from PBMCs. These receptors were obtained from a human donor with multiple sclerosis.

The rearrangement links TRBV3-1 to TRBJ1-5, with unresolved D. Germline V lookup: CDR1 LGHDT, CDR2 YNNKEL (reference sequence). V was trimmed by 0 bases and J by 4 bases, leaving 4 bases between them. The CDR3 length is 13 residues. The CDR3 DNA reads as TGTGCCAGCAGCCAAGACCCGAATCAGCCCCAGCATTTT. Amino acids: CASSQDPNQPQHF.

This clonotype was observed once. This chain connects TRBV9 to TRBJ1-1, with D maybe TRBD1 (6 bases). CDR1 and CDR2 from the germline V gene are SGDLS and YYNGEE. Trimming removed 6 bases at V and 0 bases at J, with 12 bases between. This CDR3 spans 14 amino acids. The CDR3 nucleotides read TGTGCCAGCACTGAGGGGGTCGTGAACACTGAAGCTTTCTTT. Its protein product is CASTEGVVNTEAFF.

The V and J genes are TRBV20-1 and TRBJ2-1; D possibly corresponds to TRBD1 (6 bases). The CDR3 runs to 17 residues. CDR1 and CDR2 (germline): DFQATT, SNEGSKA (reference sequence). Trimming took off 3 bases at V and 1 base at J, with 19 bases between the two ends. CDR3 amino acids: CSARPSPGTHSYNEQFF. Written as DNA, the CDR3 is TGCAGTGCTAGGCCGTCCCCCGGGACACATTCCTACAATGAGCAGTTCTTC.

The rearrangement joins TRBV13 to TRBJ2-4, with 7 bases aligning to TRBD1. The CDR3 sequence is 17 residues long. Per germline, CDR1 PRHDT and CDR2 FYEKMQ (reference sequence). V lost 1 base and J lost 1; bases outside the gene matches: 7. The CDR3 coding sequence is TGTGCCAGCAGCTTAGCCCGGACAGGTTGGGCCAAAAACATTCAGTACTTC. Translation gives CASSLARTGWAKNIQYF.

This sequence joins TRBV28 and TRBJ1-2; TRBD1 agrees at 7 bases. V was pared by 5 bases and J by 7 bases, with 10 bases of the junction left unmatched. CDR1 and CDR2 (germline): MDHEN, SYDVKM. The CDR3 covers 14 residues. DNA of the CDR3: TGTGCCAGCAGTCAAGGGTTATCAGGGGGTGGCTACACCTTC. Protein: CASSQGLSGGGYTF.

This chain uses TRBV15 with TRBJ2-7; maybe TRBD1 (6 bases). The CDR3 spans 15 residues. Trimming removed 0 bases from V and 3 bases from J, with 12 bases in between. In germline, CDR1 is LNHNV, CDR2 YYDKDF (reference sequence). CDR3 amino acids: CATSRDIGGSYEQYF. DNA for the CDR3: TGTGCCACCAGCAGAGATATAGGGGGTAGCTACGAGCAGTACTTC.

The chain employs TRBV20-1 and TRBJ1-5; D unclear. Germline V gene sequence: CDR1 DFQATT, CDR2 SNEGSKA (reference sequence). This CDR3 region has 14 residues. Trimming removed 5 bases at V and 0 bases at J, with 11 bases between. The CDR3 DNA reads as TGCAGTGCTCTCGGGCGGGATAGCAATCAGCCCCAGCATTTT. Its protein product is CSALGRDSNQPQHF.

The chain employs TRBV27 and TRBJ2-7, with 7 nucleotides matching TRBD2. Germline CDR1 and CDR2: MNHEY and SMNVEV (reference sequence). The CDR3 has 18 amino acids. The V and J ends lost 5 bases and 2 bases, in that order; junction bases with no gene match: 18. The CDR3 spells CASSTIINPSGGAYEQYF. For the CDR3, the DNA is TGTGCCAGCAGTACAATCATCAACCCTAGCGGAGGCGCCTACGAGCAGTACTTC.

A single count supports this clonotype. The chain has TRBV6-5 and TRBJ2-3, with D tentatively TRBD1 (6 bases). Germline CDR1 MNHEY, CDR2 SVGAGI. There are 13 residues in the CDR3. Trimming stripped 6 bases from V and 7 bases from J, with 14 bases between. The CDR3 region has the DNA TGTGCCAGCAGCAAAACAGGGCCGAATACGCAGTATTTT. Residues: CASSKTGPNTQYF.

The CDR3 DNA reads as TGTGCCAGCACCCTTACCGGGGGGGCTGAAGCTTTCTTT. Protein product: CASTLTGGAEAFF. This chain uses TRBV25-1 with TRBJ1-1; possible D gene TRBD1, 5 bases. With 7 bases removed from V and 6 bases from J, the gap between germline ends came to 15 bases. This CDR3 is 13 amino acids long. Germline assignment: CDR1 MGHDK and CDR2 SYGVNS. Variable domain in full (rest from reference TRBV25-1 and TRBJ1-1): EADIYQTPRYLVIGTGKKITLECSQTMGHDKMYWYQQDPGMELHLIHYSYGVNSTEKGDLSSESTVSRIRTEHFPLTLESARPSHTSQYLCASTLTGGAEAFFGQGTRLTVV.

This clonotype was recorded only once. This rearrangement joins TRBV7-9 to TRBJ2-3; 12 positions agree with TRBD2. The CDR3 runs 15 residues. Trimming removed 9 bases from V and 14 bases from J; junction bases left unmatched: 18. Germline V gene lookup returns CDR1 SEHNR and CDR2 FQNEAQ (reference sequence). The CDR3 DNA reads TGTGCCAGTAGAGAAGCCGGACTAGCGGGACCCTCGGGGTATTTT. Its protein is CASREAGLAGPSGYF. Full variable domain (outside the CDR3, taken from reference TRBV7-9 and TRBJ2-3): DTGVSQNPRHKITKRGQNVTFRCDPISEHNRLYWYRQTLGQGPEFLTYFQNEAQLEKSRLLSDRFSAERPKGSFSTLEIQRTEQGDSAMYLCASREAGLAGPSGYFGPGTRLTVL.

The CDR3 spells CASSRGPGSQETQYF. The DNA for the CDR3 is TGTGCCAGCAGCCGCGGCCCAGGTAGCCAAGAGACCCAGTACTTC. This sequence joins TRBV6-5 and TRBJ2-5; D is ambiguous. The CDR3 covers 15 residues. Trimming removed 6 bases from V and 1 base from J, with 15 bases in between. Looked up from germline, CDR1 is MNHEY and CDR2 is SVGAGI.

The chain uses TRBV30 and TRBJ2-7; maybe TRBD2 (5 bases). Germline V gene data show CDR1 as GTSNPN and CDR2 as SVGIG (reference sequence). V lost 4 bases and J 1 base, leaving 11 bases between the germline ends. The CDR3 is 13 residues long. The CDR3 is CAWTIGSSYEQYF. In DNA, the CDR3 is TGTGCCTGGACCATAGGGAGTTCCTACGAGCAGTACTTC.

The chain links TRBV6-6 to TRBJ2-2; 8 bases agree with TRBD1. V was clipped by 11 bases and J by 1 base; unmatched bases: 6. The CDR3 runs 14 residues. Germline CDR1 MNHNY, CDR2 SVGAGI (reference sequence). CDR3 sequence reads: CACAGQGNTGELFF. The CDR3 nucleotides read TGTGCCTGTGCAGGACAGGGGAACACCGGGGAGCTGTTTTTT.

This rearrangement joins TRBV29-1 to TRBJ1-1; D gene ambiguous. This CDR3 contains 13 residues. Germline V CDR1 and CDR2: SQVTM, ANQGSEA. Trimming took off 6 bases at V and 1 base at J, with 12 bases between the two ends. The CDR3 protein is CSVGTPANTEAFF. The CDR3 DNA reads as TGCAGCGTCGGAACCCCGGCGAACACTGAAGCTTTCTTT.

V gene TRBV25-1 combines with J gene TRBJ2-3; D remains unclear. V was shortened by 7 bases and J by 1 base, with 6 bases between the two germline ends. This CDR3 contains 12 residues. Germline V gene sequence: CDR1 MGHDK, CDR2 SYGVNS. CDR3 nucleotides: TGTGCCAGCATCAGTCGCACAGATACGCAGTATTTT. Its protein is CASISRTDTQYF.

This sequence joins TRBV2 and TRBJ2-1; D is uncertain. Trimming removed 10 bases at V and 0 bases at J, with 7 bases between. The CDR3 covers 12 residues. Germline-derived CDR1 and CDR2 are SNHLY and FYNNEI. The CDR3 DNA sequence: TGTGCCAACACCGACTCCTACAATGAGCAGTTCTTC. Translating gives CANTDSYNEQFF.

The J gene is TRBJ1-5, the V gene TRBV9, with a possible D match to TRBD1 (5 bases). The CDR3 is 14 amino acids. V was pared by 0 bases and J by 7 bases, with 11 bases between. Germline-derived CDR1 and CDR2 are SGDLS and YYNGEE. CDR3 nucleotides: TGTGCCAGCAGCGTAGTGGGGGAGGGACAGCCCCAGCATTTT. Its protein is CASSVVGEGQPQHF. The entire variable domain, with the rest obtained from reference TRBV9 and TRBJ1-5, is as follows: DSGVTQTPKHLITATGQRVTLRCSPRSGDLSVYWYQQSLDQGLQFLIQYYNGEERAKGNILERFSAQQFPDLHSELNLSSLELGDSALYFCASSVVGEGQPQHFGDGTRLSIL.

The chain recombines TRBV5-6 with TRBJ2-7; D unclear. CDR1 is SGHDT, CDR2 YYEEEE, per germline. V was clipped by 0 bases and J by 2 bases, with 21 bases between them. CDR3 length: 18 residues. The CDR3 DNA follows: TGTGCCAGCAGCTTGGGGGTCAGGACCTCTTATGTACCCTACGAGCAGTACGTC. This gives the protein CASSLGVRTSYVPYEQYV.

Only one count was recorded for this clonotype. V usage is TRBV30 and J usage is TRBJ1-2; D possibly corresponds to TRBD1 (6 bases). The CDR3 has 13 amino acids. Germline CDR1 is GTSNPN and CDR2 is SVGIG (reference sequence). Between the trimmed V and J ends, which lost 5 bases and 7 bases, there was a span of 17 bases. This CDR3 is CAWGVGGAAGYTF. The CDR3 DNA sequence: TGTGCCTGGGGAGTTGGGGGCGCGGCTGGCTACACCTTC. Variable domain in full (rest from reference TRBV30 and TRBJ1-2): SQTIHQWPATLVQPVGSPLSLECTVEGTSNPNLYWYRQAAGRGLQLLFYSVGIGQISSEVPQNLSASRPQDRQFILSSKKLLLSDSGFYLCAWGVGGAAGYTFGSGTRLTVV.

The genes are TRBV5-6 and TRBJ1-5, with a possible D match to TRBD1 (5 bases). Germline CDR1 reads SGHDT; CDR2 reads YYEEEE. The V end was cut by 4 bases, the J end by 1 base, with 9 bases between. This CDR3 has 14 amino acids. The CDR3 DNA reads TGTGCCAGCAGCCTCGACAGCAGCAATCAGCCCCAGCATTTT. Protein product: CASSLDSSNQPQHF.

The rearrangement uses TRBV12-3 or TRBV12-4 and TRBJ2-5, with a tentative D call TRBD2 (6 bases). The CDR3 extends over 14 amino acids. V was trimmed by 7 bases and J by 4 bases, leaving 16 bases between them. The CDR3: CASTPGDLGETQYF. The CDR3 DNA follows: TGTGCCAGCACTCCTGGGGACTTAGGAGAGACCCAGTACTTC.